These T cell receptor beta chains were read from a single sample in a study of response to subunit inactivated influenza vaccine. One entry per CDR3 protein, called by TCRdb with MiXCR from the RT-PCR reads. Of under 200,000 distinct CDR3 sequences listed, around 12% are singletons. This same sample was also taken into another study, of T cells expressing NK-cell markers.

This material consisted of CD8+ T cells sorted from PBMCs, taken approximately 13 days after vaccination. The origin of the receptors is a man aged 50-59 years who received an inactivated influenza vaccine. The CDR3 runs from the conserved cysteine through the conserved F or W. D genes are given only for firm matches. Some rows have no size entry. The others give once, few or many, or a class for an expanded clone.

CDR3 DNA: TGCAGTGCTAGAGGACTAGCGGGAATCTCCTACGAGCAGTACTTC
CDR3 protein: CSARGLAGISYEQYF
clone size: few
J gene: TRBJ2-7
D gene: TRBD2
V gene: TRBV20-1

CDR3 DNA: TGTGCCAGCAGCTGGGGACCTGCTAGCACAGATACGCAGTATTTT
CDR3 protein: CASSWGPASTDTQYF
clone size: many
J gene: TRBJ2-3
D gene: -
V gene: TRBV12-3/TRBV12-4

CDR3 DNA: TGTGCCAGCAGAAGGTGGCGGGAGGGCTTCCAAGAGACCCAGTACTTC
CDR3 protein: CASRRWREGFQETQYF
clone size: -
J gene: TRBJ2-5
D gene: TRBD2
V gene: TRBV7-6

CDR3 DNA: TGTGCCAGCAGGACAGGGGACTTTAGCAATCAGCCCCAGCATTTT
CDR3 protein: CASRTGDFSNQPQHF
clone size: few
J gene: TRBJ1-5
D gene: TRBD1
V gene: TRBV28

CDR3 DNA: TGTGCCAGCAGCTTAGTCGTACTAGCGGGGGGGAACTACGAGCAGTACTTC
CDR3 protein: CASSLVVLAGGNYEQYF
clone size: few
J gene: TRBJ2-7
D gene: TRBD2
V gene: TRBV11-2

CDR3 DNA: TGTGCCAGCAGCGGGTGGGCCCGATACCGGGACAGGAGCTCCTACGAGCAGTACTTC
CDR3 protein: CASSGWARYRDRSSYEQYF
clone size: -
J gene: TRBJ2-7
D gene: TRBD1
V gene: TRBV5-6

CDR3 DNA: TGCGCCAGCAGCCCTGATTGGGTAGCGGGAGACAATGAGCAGTTCTTC
CDR3 protein: CASSPDWVAGDNEQFF
clone size: -
J gene: TRBJ2-1
D gene: TRBD2
V gene: TRBV4-3

CDR3 DNA: TGTGCCAGCAGTTCCCCCTTGGACCGGAGGGGCTACGAGCAGTACTTC
CDR3 protein: CASSSPLDRRGYEQYF
clone size: -
J gene: TRBJ2-7
D gene: -
V gene: TRBV28

CDR3 DNA: TGTGCCAGCAGTTCCACGATAGCCGCGAACGAGCAGTACTTC
CDR3 protein: CASSSTIAANEQYF
clone size: -
J gene: TRBJ2-7
D gene: -
V gene: TRBV28

CDR3 DNA: TGTGCCAGCAGTTTTGGGACAGCATTCTACGAGCAGTACTTC
CDR3 protein: CASSFGTAFYEQYF
clone size: few
J gene: TRBJ2-7
D gene: TRBD1
V gene: TRBV12-3/TRBV12-4

CDR3 DNA: TGTGCCGGGATACACTCTAACACAGATACGCAGTATTTT
CDR3 protein: CAGIHSNTDTQYF
clone size: few
J gene: TRBJ2-3
D gene: -
V gene: TRBV30

CDR3 DNA: TGCGCCAGCAGCCAAGATAGGGACAGCACATTTTATGGCTACACCTTC
CDR3 protein: CASSQDRDSTFYGYTF
clone size: many
J gene: TRBJ1-2
D gene: TRBD1
V gene: TRBV4-1

CDR3 DNA: TGTGCCAGCAGCAAGAGGGAGACCCAGTACTTC
CDR3 protein: CASSKRETQYF
clone size: few
J gene: TRBJ2-5
D gene: -
V gene: TRBV12-3/TRBV12-4

CDR3 DNA: TGTGCCAGCAGTTTGGGGAGCGGGAGCTCCTACAATGAGCAGTTCTTC
CDR3 protein: CASSLGSGSSYNEQFF
clone size: -
J gene: TRBJ2-1
D gene: TRBD2
V gene: TRBV27

CDR3 DNA: TGTGCCAGCAGTTACGTGCAAAACTATGGCTACACCTTC
CDR3 protein: CASSYVQNYGYTF
clone size: -
J gene: TRBJ1-2
D gene: -
V gene: TRBV6-5

CDR3 DNA: TGTGCCAGCAGACCCCGAGGGGCAGGGGTCTACGAGCAGTACTTC
CDR3 protein: CASRPRGAGVYEQYF
clone size: few
J gene: TRBJ2-7
D gene: -
V gene: TRBV12-3/TRBV12-4

CDR3 DNA: TGCAGTGCTCAGGGGGGAGTAGGACTTCGCCCAGATACGCAGTATTTT
CDR3 protein: CSAQGGVGLRPDTQYF
clone size: few
J gene: TRBJ2-3
D gene: -
V gene: TRBV20-1

CDR3 DNA: TGTGCCAGCAGTTCTGGGCTATTCGAGCAGTACTTC
CDR3 protein: CASSSGLFEQYF
clone size: few
J gene: TRBJ2-7
D gene: -
V gene: TRBV6-2/TRBV6-3

CDR3 DNA: TGTGCTAGTGGCAACTATCAGCCCCAGCATTTT
CDR3 protein: CASGNYQPQHF
clone size: many
J gene: TRBJ1-5
D gene: -
V gene: TRBV12-5

CDR3 DNA: TGCAGTGCTGTCACAGCGGACTCCTACGAGCAGTACTTC
CDR3 protein: CSAVTADSYEQYF
clone size: -
J gene: TRBJ2-7
D gene: -
V gene: TRBV20-1

CDR3 DNA: TGTGCCAGCAGTCCTCTAGCGGGAGGGCCCTACGAGCAGTACTTC
CDR3 protein: CASSPLAGGPYEQYF
clone size: few
J gene: TRBJ2-7
D gene: TRBD2
V gene: TRBV6-2/TRBV6-3

CDR3 DNA: TGTGCCAGCAGTTACTCGAACCGGCCCGGGGGTGAGCAGTTCTTC
CDR3 protein: CASSYSNRPGGEQFF
clone size: -
J gene: TRBJ2-1
D gene: -
V gene: TRBV6-5

CDR3 DNA: TGTGCCAGCAGCTTTGTAGGGGTTGAGCAGTTCTTC
CDR3 protein: CASSFVGVEQFF
clone size: -
J gene: TRBJ2-1
D gene: -
V gene: TRBV7-9

CDR3 DNA: TGTGCCAGCAGTTCACTAGCGGGGGGGCCCAACGAGCAGTACTTC
CDR3 protein: CASSSLAGGPNEQYF
clone size: few
J gene: TRBJ2-7
D gene: TRBD2
V gene: TRBV27

CDR3 DNA: TGTGCCAGCAGCGTAGCTACTAGCGGGTATACAGATACGCAGTATTTT
CDR3 protein: CASSVATSGYTDTQYF
clone size: few
J gene: TRBJ2-3
D gene: TRBD2
V gene: TRBV9

CDR3 DNA: TGTGCCAGCAGCATCGGACTTTCTATAAATTCACCCCTCCACTTT
CDR3 protein: CASSIGLSINSPLHF
clone size: -
J gene: TRBJ1-6
D gene: -
V gene: TRBV6-1

CDR3 DNA: TGTGCCAGCAGCGTAGTTGGGGGCACTAATGAAAAACTGTTTTTT
CDR3 protein: CASSVVGGTNEKLFF
clone size: few
J gene: TRBJ1-4
D gene: -
V gene: TRBV9

CDR3 DNA: TGCTGTGCTAGAGTTTTGACGTTCACAGATACGCAGTATTTT
CDR3 protein: CCARVLTFTDTQYF
clone size: -
J gene: TRBJ2-3
D gene: -
V gene: TRBV20-1

CDR3 DNA: TGTGCCAGCAGCCTGGGGGTAGAGGCAGATACGCAGTATTTT
CDR3 protein: CASSLGVEADTQYF
clone size: few
J gene: TRBJ2-3
D gene: -
V gene: TRBV28

CDR3 DNA: TGCAGTGCTAGAGATCGTTATGCGAGGGGGGGGAATCAGCCCCAGCATTTT
CDR3 protein: CSARDRYARGGNQPQHF
clone size: -
J gene: TRBJ1-5
D gene: -
V gene: TRBV20-1

CDR3 DNA: TGTGCCAGCAGTCGACTAGCGCAAGCCGTAGCCAAAAACATTCAGTACTTC
CDR3 protein: CASSRLAQAVAKNIQYF
clone size: few
J gene: TRBJ2-4
D gene: TRBD2
V gene: TRBV12-3/TRBV12-4

CDR3 DNA: TGCGCCAGCAGCTTTGCACGGGATACGCAGTATTTT
CDR3 protein: CASSFARDTQYF
clone size: few
J gene: TRBJ2-3
D gene: -
V gene: TRBV5-1

CDR3 DNA: TGCAGTGCTAGAGACAGGGCCTCTTCTTTTGAAGCTTTCTTT
CDR3 protein: CSARDRASSFEAFF
clone size: few
J gene: TRBJ1-1
D gene: -
V gene: TRBV20-1

CDR3 DNA: TGCGCCAGCAGCTCAGAGAGTTTTGTTGAAAAACTGTTTTTT
CDR3 protein: CASSSESFVEKLFF
clone size: -
J gene: TRBJ1-4
D gene: -
V gene: TRBV5-1

CDR3 DNA: TGTGCCAGCAGCGAGATTCTTTTAGCGGGAGCGGAGGAGCAGTTCTTC
CDR3 protein: CASSEILLAGAEEQFF
clone size: few
J gene: TRBJ2-1
D gene: TRBD2
V gene: TRBV9

CDR3 DNA: TGTGCCAGCAGCGGCCCAGTCAACCAAGAGACCCAGTACTTC
CDR3 protein: CASSGPVNQETQYF
clone size: few
J gene: TRBJ2-5
D gene: -
V gene: TRBV7-9

CDR3 DNA: TGTGCCAGCAGCCCGCTGGGGGGACTAGCGGGACCAGTCGGGGATACGCAGTATTTT
CDR3 protein: CASSPLGGLAGPVGDTQYF
clone size: -
J gene: TRBJ2-3
D gene: TRBD2
V gene: TRBV13

CDR3 DNA: TGCAGCGTGGCAAGGTGGGAGGGCGGTGGCACAGATACGCAGTATTTT
CDR3 protein: CSVARWEGGGTDTQYF
clone size: -
J gene: TRBJ2-3
D gene: TRBD2
V gene: TRBV29-1